This TCR beta chain was found in a study of Graves' ophthalmopathy and Graves' hyperthyroidism. Study background: Sampling took place at initial diagnosis, with peripheral blood obtained before any treatment. General study findings and limits: Both an approximately 69% sensitivity and a 72.22% specificity characterized the model's predictions of ophthalmopathy progression.

CDR3 size: 16 residues. Unmatched junction bases numbered 4, after V lost 0 bases and J lost 4 bases. The germline V gene has CDR1 SGHRS and CDR2 YFSETQ. A word on this clonotype: Its antigen is still unknown.

Amplification from RNA transcripts yielded the TCR beta CDR3 regions. HTBI primers served in a first-round RT-PCR, which a second-round multiplex PCR followed. One entry per CDR3 protein, called by TCRdb with MiXCR from the multiplex PCR reads. This table has almost 400,000 distinct CDR3 sequences, around 19% appearing once. V gene TRBV5-1 combines with J gene TRBJ1-6; TRBD1 aligns across 7 bases. The sequence came from a young woman with Graves' ophthalmopathy. Input material: peripheral blood. The CDR3 DNA sequence: TGCGCCAGCAGCTTGGCCATGGGACAGTATAATTCACCCCTCCACTTT. Residues: CASSLAMGQYNSPLHF.